This is a list of T cell receptor beta chains from one sample in a study of shared clonotypes between healthy human individuals. The protocol was immunoSEQ multiplex PCR, while the TCRdb copy is restricted to in-frame clones and leaves out a portion. The table has about 960,000 clones, about three quarters seen once. The specimen was memory CD4+ T cells sorted from blood. All receptors derive from a man aged 18 to 30 in good health. Both conserved end residues are part of each CDR3.

V gene	CDR3 protein
TRBV28	CASSPWTGLNTEAFF
TRBV5-1	CASSGETSGVTDTQYF
TRBV10-3	CAISAATGGRLGYTF
TRBV7-2	CASSPPRRGGQETQYF
TRBV10-1	CAIRQVEDYGYTF
TRBV7-9	CASSLGTGVAFF
TRBV2	CASSEPGLATYNEQFF
TRBV10-3	CAISEKARATGTGANVLTF
TRBV19	CASSAGTFPEYNEQFF
TRBV20-1	CSARGYTEAFF
TRBV28	CASSLDRINQPQHF
TRBV28	CASSPSGGRYNEQFF
TRBV19	CASSQDREVYGYTF
TRBV7-2	CASSLGGRVGYTF
TRBV6-5	CASSTTSRQPQHF
TRBV6-1	CASSESLGGYTF
TRBV28	CASSPPKGMNTGELFF
TRBV27	CASCWTSNIGEQFF
TRBV7-9	CASSLDGYNEQFF
TRBV7-2	CASSYRDSYNEQFF
TRBV7-9	CASRVSGGSQFF
TRBV28	CASSLKTGRPYEQYF
TRBV21-1	CASSKPISTGELGTQYF
TRBV28	CGIQGGANVLTF
TRBV2	CASSEGRGSNEQFF
TRBV11-3	CASSLRTSGTGELFF
TRBV5-1	CASSIDRPGSSGNTIYF
TRBV27	CASRPTGDRNTIYF
TRBV6-5	CASSYRSRGAYEQYF
TRBV5-1	CASSYHNEQFF
TRBV19	CASSTGQGVLETQYF
TRBV2	CASREDRLNTEAFF
TRBV19	CASSRREGRTEAFF
TRBV6-6	CASSLGSGNTEAFF
TRBV9	CASSLRSGDVVETQYF
TRBV7-2	CASSPSPASGGYTF
TRBV10-2	CASSSPGQGGSGNQPQHF